This T cell receptor (beta chain) appears in the sequencing data of a study of T cell changes during pregnancy in multiple sclerosis. The CDR3 is 13 residues long. Germline V gives CDR1 SGHTA, CDR2 FQGNSA. V dropped 1 base and J dropped 3 bases, with 7 bases sitting between them. Assay: immunoSEQ multiplex PCR; the TCRdb copy retains only in-frame clones and omits some. The sample records about 71,000 clones, around 90% being singletons. The chain recombines TRBV7-2 with TRBJ2-7; D is unresolved. Sequences were derived from CD8+ T cells from peripheral blood mononuclear cells, sampled before pregnancy. The sequence was collected from a female donor with multiple sclerosis, enrolled in a pregnancy study. CDR3 amino acids: CASSLDWSYEQYF. The CDR3 DNA follows: TGTGCCAGCAGCTTAGACTGGAGCTACGAGCAGTACTTC.